The 13 T cell receptor beta chains below come from one sample, sequenced in a study of blood T cell repertoires in COVID-19. The data were produced by immunoSEQ multiplex PCR, yet TCRdb's version contains in-frame clones alone and is incomplete. The sample yields a few hundred thousand clones, approximately 90% seen once. What was sequenced was peripheral blood. The receptors here all came from a woman aged 40-49 years with acute or convalescent COVID-19.

The chain uses TRBV11-3 and TRBJ2-5; D not resolved. Deletions cut 0 bases from V and 3 bases from J, with 5 bases between. The germline CDR1 and CDR2 sequences are SGHNT and YENEEA. This CDR3 has 13 residues. CDR3 sequence reads: CASSLEVEETQYF. CDR3 sequence (DNA): TGTGCCAGCAGCTTAGAGGTAGAAGAGACCCAGTACTTC.

The gene calls are TRBV6-6 and TRBJ1-6; TRBD1 aligns across 8 bases. The J segment lost 4 bases and the V segment lost 6 bases, leaving 11 bases of the junction unmatched. The germline V gene encodes CDR1 MNHNY and CDR2 SVGAGI (reference sequence). This CDR3 region has 17 residues. CDR3 in amino acids: CASRRQWTGKYNSPLHF. Written as DNA, the CDR3 is TGTGCCAGCAGACGACAATGGACAGGGAAATATAATTCACCCCTCCACTTT.

This chain joins TRBV6-4 and TRBJ2-7; no firm D call. The V gene's germline CDR1 is MRHNA and CDR2 SNTAGT. Deletions cut 3 bases from V and 2 bases from J, with 14 bases between. The CDR3 sequence is 15 residues long. CDR3 sequence reads: CASSEGQVHTYEQYV. CDR3 DNA: TGTGCCAGCAGTGAGGGCCAGGTTCATACCTACGAGCAGTACGTC.

This clone was detected a few times. V gene TRBV2 combines with J gene TRBJ1-1; TRBD1 might be the D (6 bases). The germline V gene has CDR1 SNHLY and CDR2 FYNNEI. The CDR3 is 13 amino acids. V dropped 8 bases and J dropped 0 bases, with 10 bases sitting between them. CDR3 sequence: CASERGMNTEAFF. Here the CDR3 DNA reads TGTGCCAGCGAGAGGGGGATGAACACTGAAGCTTTCTTT.

V is TRBV20-1 and J is TRBJ1-1; no clear D gene. V was trimmed by 3 bases and J by 8 bases, leaving 10 bases between them. This CDR3 has 11 amino acids. Germline values: CDR1 DFQATT, CDR2 SNEGSKA (reference sequence). CDR3 residues: CSASGNLEAFF. For the CDR3, the DNA is TGCAGTGCTAGTGGAAACCTAGAAGCTTTCTTT.

The chain carries TRBV6-5 and TRBJ1-5; TRBD1 matches 7 bases. J lost 3 bases, V lost 4 bases, and 9 bases had no gene match. The CDR3 totals 16 residues. Germline V gene lookup returns CDR1 MNHEY and CDR2 SVGAGI. CDR3 sequence reads: CASSSTGQHNNQPQHF. In DNA form, the CDR3 reads TGTGCCAGCAGTTCAACGGGACAGCACAACAATCAGCCCCAGCATTTT.

A single count supports this clone. The rearrangement joins TRBV9 to TRBJ2-1, with unresolved D. The V gene's germline CDR1 is SGDLS and CDR2 YYNGEE. Trimming pared 3 bases from V and 3 bases from J, leaving 4 bases between. The CDR3 totals 12 residues. CDR3 protein: CASSAYYNEQFF. The CDR3 DNA follows: TGTGCCAGCAGCGCGTACTACAATGAGCAGTTCTTC.

The chain joins TRBV5-4 to TRBJ2-2; 8 bases are shared with TRBD1. Trimming cost V 1 base and J 4 bases; bases outside gene matches: 6. The CDR3 has 16 residues. Germline CDR1 and CDR2: SGHNT and YYREEE (reference sequence). The CDR3 coding sequence is TGTGCCAGCAGCTTGACGGACAGGGCGGGCACCGGGGAGCTGTTTTTT. Encoded protein: CASSLTDRAGTGELFF.

This chain links TRBV18 with TRBJ2-1, with TRBD2 matching over 11 bases. The CDR3 is made up of 16 amino acids. Germline CDR1 is KGHSH and CDR2 is LQKENI. Trimming removed 1 base from V and 5 bases from J; junction bases left unmatched: 4. The CDR3 bases are TGTGCCAGCTCACCACAAACTAGCGGGGGCCACAATGAGCAGTTCTTC. It encodes CASSPQTSGGHNEQFF.

The genes are TRBV5-6 and TRBJ1-2; 7 positions match TRBD1. Germline CDR1 reads SGHDT; CDR2 reads YYEEEE. The ends lost 4 bases at V and 5 bases at J; junction bases unmatched: 11. The CDR3 has 15 residues. Written as DNA, the CDR3 is TGTGCCAGCAGCACCACAGGGGAAGAGGAGTATGGCTACACCTTC. Its protein is CASSTTGEEEYGYTF.

Note on this clone: At one boundary the junction diverges from the germline segment, which might be a read error. Other DNA sequences within the sample encode an identical CDR3. DNA of the CDR3: TGCAGTGCTCCCCAGGACTATGGTTACACCTTC. This gives the protein CSAPQDYGYTF. This chain uses TRBV20-1 with TRBJ1-2; no clear D. Germline CDR1 DFQATT, CDR2 SNEGSKA (reference sequence). The CDR3 length is 11 residues.

This chain links TRBV20-1 with TRBJ1-5; D is perhaps TRBD1 (6 bases). Trimming left V 3 bases short and J 6 bases short, with 18 bases between. CDR1 is DFQATT, CDR2 SNEGSKA, per germline (reference sequence). CDR3 length: 15 amino acids. CDR3: CSASPSSGAGQPQHF. The CDR3 DNA reads as TGCAGTGCTAGTCCATCGTCAGGGGCTGGTCAGCCCCAGCATTTT.

The chain joins TRBV6-5 to TRBJ2-1; the match to TRBD1 covers 10 bases. Germline CDR1 is MNHEY and CDR2 is SVGAGI. The junction had 4 bases not matched to a gene; V was cut back by 4 bases and J by 4 bases. The CDR3 totals 15 residues. CDR3 sequence: CASSFGTGEYNEQFF. Written as DNA, the CDR3 is TGTGCCAGCAGTTTTGGGACAGGGGAATACAATGAGCAGTTCTTC.